A selection of T cell receptor beta chains follows, all from one sample in a study of cytomegalovirus exposure and HLA in healthy donors. Method: immunoSEQ multiplex PCR; TCRdb's copy keeps in-frame clones and lacks some. The table lists some 83,000 clones, with about 1% in the top ten. Sequencing was carried out using PBMCs. Receptors originate from a young woman in good health and CMV-seronegative. Each CDR3 is given with its conserved first and last residue.

V gene	J gene	CDR3 protein
TRBV25-1	TRBJ1-2	CASSAAGANYGYTF
TRBV5-1	TRBJ2-1	CASSAGGGNEQFF
TRBV30	TRBJ2-5	CAWSNVAGLETQYF
TRBV5-4	TRBJ1-1	CASSPGQGALNTEAFF
TRBV6-6	TRBJ2-7	CASSDFRGYEQYF
TRBV5-6	TRBJ2-2	CASSFKTWASGELFF
TRBV4-1	TRBJ1-1	CASSQGGWDTEAFF
TRBV6-6	TRBJ2-7	CASSLPLGQAREQYF
TRBV18	TRBJ2-2	CAQGEDTGELFF
TRBV7-9	TRBJ2-1	CASRRTSGGLHNEQFF
TRBV19	TRBJ2-1	CASTGEYNEQFF
TRBV11-2	TRBJ2-5	CASRLTAGYETQYF
TRBV6-5	TRBJ1-2	CASSYSWTDENYGYTF
TRBV5-1	TRBJ1-1	CASSLFGGGEAFF
TRBV28	TRBJ2-1	CASGGTGGLNEQFF
TRBV2	TRBJ2-1	CASSPGQKQFF
TRBV18	TRBJ1-1	CASSRRGGTEAFF
TRBV2	TRBJ2-7	CASTGLADPYEQYF
TRBV30	TRBJ1-1	CAWDRGGTSTEDFF
TRBV29-1	TRBJ2-7	CSARDNLYEQYF
TRBV15	TRBJ1-1	CATSREEGKDTEAFF
TRBV6-1	TRBJ1-2	CATKLGQYGYTF
TRBV6-6	TRBJ1-4	CASSPQGATNEKLFF
TRBV7-6	TRBJ2-5	CASSHDRGQETQYF
TRBV6-1	TRBJ2-7	CASRRSTYEQYF
TRBV5-1	TRBJ2-1	CASSSGTQTYNEQFF
TRBV19	TRBJ1-1	CASSSGVNTEAFF
TRBV19	TRBJ2-7	CASSISQGALYEQYF
TRBV5-1	TRBJ2-7	CASSVTGGIYEQYF
TRBV18	TRBJ2-5	CASSPRAVKETQYF
TRBV19	TRBJ2-3	CASSPSGRGDTQYF
TRBV10-3	TRBJ2-7	CAISPGTSVYEQYF
TRBV5-4	TRBJ2-7	CASSLYGRDTYEQYF
TRBV5-1	TRBJ1-6	CASSLEGTGASPLHF
TRBV5-1	TRBJ1-1	CASSPHLQDMNTEAFF
TRBV6-6	TRBJ2-1	CASSYQTSGSHEQFF
TRBV7-8	TRBJ1-1	CASSLGVGAEAFF
TRBV30	TRBJ1-2	CAWSTGAGGYTF
TRBV2	TRBJ1-1	CASRRNAEAFF
TRBV6-5	TRBJ2-1	CASRASGASDNEQFF